The present TCR beta chain was sequenced within a study of CD8+CD57+ T cells in acquired aplastic anemia. Individuals selected for sequencing had exhibited CD8+CD57+ cell expansion on flow cytometry. Genomic DNA constituted the template upon which TCR beta VDJ and CDR3 profiling was performed. TCRdb recomputed calls from the reads with MiXCR, one row per CDR3 protein. The sample lists about 200,000 distinct CDR3 sequences, around 50% seen once, with approximately 20% in the top ten. This clonotype was seen at least ten times. The clonotype comes from a human donor with aplastic anemia. The sequencing sample was made of sorted CD4+, CD8+, or CD8+CD57+ T cells (not recorded which) from PBMCs.

The CDR3 sequence: CASSGGGRVGELFF. The CDR3, as DNA: TGCGCCAGCAGCGGGGGGGGCCGGGTCGGGGAGCTGTTTTTT. This chain connects TRBV5-1 to TRBJ2-2; D might be TRBD2 (7 bases). Deletions cut 4 bases from V and 7 bases from J, with 14 bases between. The germline CDR1 and CDR2 sequences are SGHRS and YFSETQ. The CDR3 is 14 residues long. Using reference TRBV5-1 and TRBJ2-2 for the parts outside the CDR3, the full variable domain is KAGVTQTPRYLIKTRGQQVTLSCSPISGHRSVSWYQQTPGQGLQFLFEYFSETQRNKGNFPGRFSGRQFSNSRSEMNVSTLELGDSALYLCASSGGGRVGELFFGEGSRLTVL.